This T cell receptor (beta chain) derives from a study of shared clonotypes between healthy human individuals. As concerns this clone: At one end, the junction sequence differs from germline, possibly due to a read error.

Unsorted samples relied on tens of millions of PBMCs, which served as the source of genomic DNA. Profiling relied on immunoSEQ multiplex PCR, and the TCRdb table lists in-frame clones only, not all of them. The sample holds roughly 500,000 clones, around 73% seen once. Germline-derived CDR1 and CDR2 are MNHNS and SASEGT. The CDR3 runs to 17 residues. The TCR originated in a woman aged 40 to 50 in good health. Some clones in this sample may be carry-over from other donors' samples. The sequencing sample was made of PBMCs. V usage is TRBV6-1 and J usage is TRBJ1-1, with 12 bases that match TRBD1. The CDR3 bases are TGTGCCATCAGTGAGTCCGGGACAGGGGGCTTTATGACTGAAGCTTTCTTT. Encoded protein: CAISESGTGGFMTEAFF.